This passage covers 23 T cell receptor beta chains from one sample sequenced in a study of T cell responses to AZD1222 COVID-19 vaccine. Measured with immunoSEQ multiplex PCR; TCRdb has only the in-frame clones, and not every one. The profile covers around 140,000 clones, with 85% to 95% appearing a single time and 9% to 15% taken by the ten largest. Sequencing was performed on peripheral blood, taken after recovery from COVID-19. Receptors originate from an adult who had recovered from COVID-19.

The rearrangement joins TRBV6-5 to TRBJ2-5; TRBD1 matches at 8 bases. The CDR3 is 14 residues long. CDR1 and CDR2 (germline): MNHEY, SVGAGI. V lost 3 bases and J lost 5; bases outside the gene matches: 5. The CDR3 DNA follows: TGTGCCAGCAGTTATCCAGGGGGCTCGGAGACCCAGTACTTC. Translating gives CASSYPGGSETQYF.

The chain combines TRBV5-1 with TRBJ2-7, with a tentative D call TRBD1 (5 bases). V shed 3 bases and J shed 0 bases, with 16 bases lying between them. The CDR3 has 16 residues. Germline CDR1 reads SGHRS; CDR2 reads YFSETQ. The CDR3 sequence: CASSSSGFSGSYEQYF. CDR3 nucleotide sequence: TGCGCCAGCAGCTCATCAGGGTTCTCCGGCTCCTACGAGCAGTACTTC. Drawing the rest from reference TRBV5-1 and TRBJ2-7, the complete variable domain is KAGVTQTPRYLIKTRGQQVTLSCSPISGHRSVSWYQQTPGQGLQFLFEYFSETQRNKGNFPGRFSGRQFSNSRSEMNVSTLELGDSALYLCASSSSGFSGSYEQYFGPGTRLTVT.

This clone was seen a single time. This chain links TRBV5-3 with TRBJ1-1; D is unclear. TRBV5-3 is known as an ORF, though its function is uncertain. The CDR3 has 14 amino acids. Trimming pared 2 bases from V and 5 bases from J, leaving 13 bases between. The CDR3 DNA sequence: TGTGCCAGAAGCTTTCCGGGTGAGGGAACTGAAGCTTTCTTT. Protein sequence: CARSFPGEGTEAFF.

The V call is TRBV28, the J call TRBJ2-2; 9 nucleotides agree with TRBD2. The CDR3 runs to 18 residues. Looked up from germline, CDR1 is MDHEN and CDR2 is SYDVKM. V shed 5 bases, J shed 6 bases, and the junction held 16 bases outside the gene matches. CDR3 bases: TGTGCCAGCAGTGGCCTCTTGAGCGGGAGGAGTGAGGCCGGGGAGCTGTTTTTT. Amino acids: CASSGLLSGRSEAGELFF. The variable domain in full, with the rest retrieved from reference TRBV28 and TRBJ2-2, is DVKVTQSSRYLVKRTGEKVFLECVQDMDHENMFWYRQDPGLGLRLIYFSYDVKMKEKGDIPEGYSVSREKKERFSLILESASTNQTSMYLCASSGLLSGRSEAGELFFGEGSRLTVL.

The chain combines TRBV4-1 with TRBJ2-2; D may be TRBD1 (5 bases). The CDR3 is 16 amino acids. The V end lost 3 bases, the J end lost 2 bases, and 13 bases lay between the germline ends. Germline V gene sequence: CDR1 MGHRA, CDR2 YSYEKL. CDR3: CASSQEIQGNTGELFF. Here the CDR3 DNA reads TGCGCCAGCAGCCAGGAGATTCAGGGAAACACCGGGGAGCTGTTTTTT.

In this sample, this clone turned up a few times. J is TRBJ2-7 and V is TRBV2, with a weak D call TRBD2 (6 bases). The CDR3 has 13 residues. Germline V gene data show CDR1 as SNHLY and CDR2 as FYNNEI. V was cut by 0 bases and J by 3 bases, with 6 bases left in between. Written as DNA, the CDR3 is TGTGCCAGCAGTGAAGCGGGACTCTACGAGCAGTACTTC. Translating gives CASSEAGLYEQYF.

The V and J genes are TRBV9 and TRBJ2-1, with D tentatively TRBD2 (5 bases). CDR1 SGDLS and CDR2 YYNGEE come from the germline V gene. The length of the CDR3 is 15 residues. Trimming cost V 5 bases and J 3 bases, with 15 bases left between them. CDR3 coding DNA: TGTGCCAGCAGTCCCTCGGGGAGAGGCTACAATGAGCAGTTCTTC. Residues: CASSPSGRGYNEQFF.

The V gene is TRBV2, the J gene TRBJ2-5; 7 nucleotides match TRBD1. CDR1 is SNHLY and CDR2 is FYNNEI in the germline V gene. Trimming at V came to 5 bases and at J to 1 base, leaving 4 bases not matched to a gene. This CDR3 has 14 residues. The CDR3 nucleotides read TGTGCCAGCAGTCTCACAGGGGTCCAAGAGACCCAGTACTTC. Encoded protein: CASSLTGVQETQYF. Complete variable domain (other parts from reference TRBV2 and TRBJ2-5): EPEVTQTPSHQVTQMGQEVILRCVPISNHLYFYWYRQILGQKVEFLVSFYNNEISEKSEIFDDQFSVERPDGSNFTLKIRSTKLEDSAMYFCASSLTGVQETQYFGPGTRLLVL.

CDR3 residues: CASSLGSLGLLNTEAFF. The CDR3 region has the DNA TGTGCCAGCAGCTTAGGTAGCCTGGGGCTGCTGAACACTGAAGCTTTCTTT. This chain joins TRBV11-2 and TRBJ1-1; the D gene is possibly TRBD1 (5 bases). V shed 1 base and J shed 0 bases, with 15 bases lying between them. Germline V CDR1 and CDR2: SGHAT, FQNNGV. The CDR3 covers 17 residues.

The chain joins TRBV19 to TRBJ1-2, with D hard to call. Germline CDR1 LNHDA, CDR2 SQIVND (reference sequence). V was shortened by 3 bases and J by 6 bases, with 17 bases between the two germline ends. The CDR3 covers 15 residues. The CDR3 bases are TGTGCCAGTAGTATTGATCACGATCGGATTCATGGCTACACCTTC. Translated, it gives CASSIDHDRIHGYTF. Drawing the rest from reference TRBV19 and TRBJ1-2, the complete variable domain is DGGITQSPKYLFRKEGQNVTLSCEQNLNHDAMYWYRQDPGQGLRLIYYSQIVNDFQKGDIAEGYSVSREKKESFPLTVTSAQKNPTAFYLCASSIDHDRIHGYTFGSGTRLTVV.

On this clone: Additional DNA sequences in this sample encode the identical CDR3. The rearrangement uses TRBV3-1 (or the pseudogene TRBV3-2) and TRBJ1-4; D is uncertain. The germline V gene encodes CDR1 LGHDT and CDR2 YNNKEL (reference sequence). The CDR3 is 12 amino acids. Trimming removed 1 base at V and 8 bases at J, with 5 bases between. The DNA of the CDR3 is TGTGCCAGCAGCCAAGGCGGGGAAAAACTGTTTTTT. Encoded protein: CASSQGGEKLFF.

The chain combines TRBV25-1 with TRBJ2-7; D perhaps matches TRBD2 (6 bases). Germline lookup yields CDR1 MGHDK and CDR2 SYGVNS. The CDR3 consists of 15 residues. V was cut by 1 base and J by 6 bases, with 16 bases left in between. The CDR3 DNA reads TGTGCCAGCAGTGAATGGGGGGTAGCTCTCCGCGAGCAGTACTTC. This translates into CASSEWGVALREQYF.

The gene calls are TRBV6-1 and TRBJ2-6, with 10 nucleotides matching TRBD1. With V trimmed by 3 bases and J by 4 bases, 6 bases remained unmatched. The CDR3 is 17 amino acids. Germline CDR1 MNHNS, CDR2 SASEGT. CDR3 residues: CASSDAGTGAGANVLTF. DNA of the CDR3: TGTGCCAGCAGTGACGCCGGGACAGGGGCCGGGGCCAACGTCCTGACTTTC.

The genes are TRBV9 and TRBJ1-2; no definite D call. With 0 bases removed from V and 5 bases from J, the gap between germline ends came to 11 bases. Germline values: CDR1 SGDLS, CDR2 YYNGEE. The CDR3 contains 14 residues. CDR3 protein: CASSVDQQRYGYTF. The CDR3, as DNA: TGTGCCAGCAGCGTAGATCAACAGCGTTATGGCTACACCTTC.

This rearrangement joins TRBV5-1 to TRBJ1-1; a possible D gene is TRBD1 (5 bases). From germline, CDR1 is SGHRS and CDR2 YFSETQ. CDR3 length: 15 residues. V gave up 4 bases and J gave up 3 bases, with 16 bases separating them. The CDR3 DNA follows: TGCGCCAGCAGCCCCGGAGGGGTTTCGGACACTGAAGCTTTCTTT. Protein sequence: CASSPGGVSDTEAFF.

The gene calls are TRBV2 and TRBJ2-1; no definite D call. Trimming took off 5 bases at V and 7 bases at J, with 9 bases between the two ends. This CDR3 is 12 amino acids long. Germline assignment: CDR1 SNHLY and CDR2 FYNNEI. The DNA for the CDR3 is TGTGCCAGCAGTCCCGAGACGAATGAGCAGTTCTTC. Translating gives CASSPETNEQFF.

J is TRBJ2-1 and V is TRBV9; tentatively, D is TRBD2 (6 bases). V lost 0 bases and J lost 3, with 10 bases in between. Germline CDR1 and CDR2: SGDLS and YYNGEE. CDR3 length equals 15 residues. The CDR3 here is CASSVEEGRYNEQFF. The CDR3 DNA reads as TGTGCCAGCAGCGTAGAGGAGGGGCGCTACAATGAGCAGTTCTTC. Full variable domain (outside the CDR3, taken from reference TRBV9 and TRBJ2-1): DSGVTQTPKHLITATGQRVTLRCSPRSGDLSVYWYQQSLDQGLQFLIQYYNGEERAKGNILERFSAQQFPDLHSELNLSSLELGDSALYFCASSVEEGRYNEQFFGPGTRLTVL.

In this sample, this clone turned up once. The chain joins TRBV10-2 to TRBJ1-1; D ambiguous. Between the trimmed V and J ends, which lost 0 bases and 11 bases, there was a span of 7 bases. CDR3 length equals 11 residues. CDR1 is WSHSY and CDR2 is SAAADI in the germline V gene. The CDR3 loop is CASSESGEAFF. In nucleotides, the CDR3 is TGCGCCAGCAGTGAGTCAGGAGAGGCTTTCTTT.

The J gene is TRBJ1-2, the V gene TRBV19; 10 bases map to TRBD1. V lost 4 bases, J lost 7 bases, and 9 bases stayed unmatched. Per the germline V gene, CDR1 is LNHDA and CDR2 is SQIVND (reference sequence). The CDR3 totals 15 residues. The CDR3 nucleotides are TGTGCCAGTAGTACGACAGGGGGCGCGAGGAGTGGCTACACCTTC. Its protein product is CASSTTGGARSGYTF.

The rearrangement joins TRBV5-1 to TRBJ1-1; TRBD1 might be the D (5 bases). CDR1 is SGHRS, CDR2 YFSETQ, per germline. Trimming pared 1 base from V and 1 base from J, leaving 11 bases between. The CDR3 consists of 15 residues. CDR3 sequence: CASSLNQGPNTEAFF. The CDR3 DNA sequence: TGCGCCAGCAGCTTGAACCAGGGTCCGAACACTGAAGCTTTCTTT.

The chain is built from TRBV6-6 and TRBJ1-1; TRBD1 aligns across 7 bases. V dropped 7 bases and J dropped 4; count of bases not matched to a gene: 6. The V gene's germline CDR1 is MNHNY and CDR2 SVGAGI (reference sequence). There are 13 residues in the CDR3. The CDR3 DNA is TGTGCCAGCAATGACAGGGCCCGCACTGAAGCTTTCTTT. It is translated as CASNDRARTEAFF.

The genes are TRBV11-2 and TRBJ1-5; TRBD1 matches at 9 bases. Germline trimming cut 4 bases from V and 3 bases from J; bases unmatched to any gene: 4. The CDR3 extends over 15 amino acids. CDR1 SGHAT and CDR2 FQNNGV come from the germline V gene. The CDR3 DNA is TGTGCCAGCAGCTCCGGACAGGGGTACAATCAGCCCCAGCATTTT. Translating gives CASSSGQGYNQPQHF.

V gene TRBV12-3 or TRBV12-4 combines with J gene TRBJ2-4; the D is unclear. V lost 5 bases, J lost 0 bases, and 5 bases lay in between. The CDR3 totals 13 residues. The CDR3 DNA reads as TGTGCCAGCAGTGAGCTAGCCAAAAACATTCAGTACTTC. Translation gives CASSELAKNIQYF.